The 4 T cell receptor beta chains below come from one sample, sequenced in a study of cytomegalovirus exposure and HLA in healthy donors. PCR primers comprised 60 Vbeta and 13 Jbeta primers. TCRdb keeps only in-frame clones here, not all; method: immunoSEQ multiplex PCR. The data show around 150,000 clones, with around 80% seen just once and around 2% held by the top ten. The sequencing sample was made of PBMCs. Receptors were obtained from a human donor in good health.

This chain joins TRBV4-1 and TRBJ2-3; the match to TRBD1 covers 9 bases. CDR1 is MGHRA, CDR2 YSYEKL, per germline. V lost 1 base to trimming and J lost 4 bases; unmatched junction nucleotides: 6. There are 16 residues in the CDR3. The CDR3 region is CASSQAGTGWADTQYF. CDR3 nucleotides: TGCGCCAGCAGCCAAGCCGGGACAGGGTGGGCAGATACGCAGTATTTT.

This clone was seen only a few times. Germline and junction disagree at one end, which may indicate a read error. The chain uses TRBV6-6 and TRBJ1-5; D is undetermined. Per germline, CDR1 MNHNY and CDR2 SVGAGI (reference sequence). The CDR3 sequence is 13 residues long. In DNA form, the CDR3 reads TGTGTCAGCAGTTCGGGGAGAAATCAGCCCCAGCATTTT. Translated: CVSSSGRNQPQHF.

J is TRBJ1-5 and V is TRBV7-2; D gene unclear. The CDR3 contains 13 residues. Germline-derived CDR1 and CDR2 are SGHTA and FQGNSA. V lost 4 bases and J 1 base, leaving 5 bases between the germline ends. CDR3 DNA sequence: TGTGCCAGCAGCTGGAGCAGCAATCAGCCCCAGCATTTT. It yields the protein CASSWSSNQPQHF.

This chain links TRBV6-5 with TRBJ1-1; weak D call: TRBD1 (6 bases). The length of the CDR3 is 14 residues. Trimming cost V 8 bases and J 2 bases, with 15 bases left between them. Germline lookup yields CDR1 MNHEY and CDR2 SVGAGI. In DNA form, the CDR3 reads TGTGCCAGCGTAACTGCGGGGGGCAACACTGAAGCTTTCTTT. This translates into CASVTAGGNTEAFF.